These 5 T cell receptor beta chains came from one sample sequenced in a study of blood T cell repertoires in COVID-19. The repertoire was sequenced with immunoSEQ multiplex PCR; TCRdb's copy has only in-frame clones and lacks some. The sample holds some 200,000 clones; around 85% are singletons and the top ten take around 7.8%. The sequencing input was peripheral blood. These receptors came from a woman aged 55-70 years with acute or convalescent COVID-19.

The chain has TRBV24-1 and TRBJ2-4, with D tentatively TRBD2 (6 bases). CDR1 and CDR2 from the germline V gene are KGHDR and SFDVKD. CDR3 length equals 16 residues. V lost 4 bases and J lost 2, with 14 bases in between. The CDR3 region is CATSEGGTITKNIQYF. CDR3 sequence (DNA): TGTGCCACCAGTGAGGGCGGGACGATCACCAAAAACATTCAGTACTTC.

The chain is built from TRBV5-1 and TRBJ2-3, with TRBD2 identical over 9 bases. Per germline, CDR1 SGHRS and CDR2 YFSETQ. This CDR3 has 16 amino acids. Unmatched junction bases numbered 8, after V lost 0 bases and J lost 6 bases. DNA for the CDR3: TGCGCCAGCAGCTTGGCCGCTAGCGGGGTTGGGGATACGCAGTATTTT. Amino acid sequence: CASSLAASGVGDTQYF.

V gene TRBV7-6 combines with J gene TRBJ2-2; 10 nucleotides align to TRBD2. The V and J ends lost 1 base and 7 bases, in that order; junction bases with no gene match: 3. CDR1 and CDR2 (germline): SGHVS, FNYEAQ. This CDR3 is built from 15 residues. CDR3 nucleotides: TGTGCCAGCAGCTTAGGACTAGCGGGTTACGGGGAGCTGTTTTTT. Translating it yields CASSLGLAGYGELFF.

J is TRBJ2-2 and V is TRBV5-1, with a weak D call TRBD1 (6 bases). CDR3 length: 16 residues. V shed 0 bases and J shed 0 bases, with 9 bases lying between them. The germline gives CDR1 SGHRS, CDR2 YFSETQ. CDR3 sequence (DNA): TGCGCCAGCAGCTTGGGGACAGCCGCGAACACCGGGGAGCTGTTTTTT. This encodes CASSLGTAANTGELFF.

The CDR3 loop reads CASSLSWGVGQPQHF. In DNA form, the CDR3 reads TGTGCCAGCAGCTTGAGTTGGGGGGTAGGACAGCCCCAGCATTTT. V gene TRBV11-2 combines with J gene TRBJ1-5; D possibly corresponds to TRBD1 (5 bases). V was pared by 3 bases and J by 7 bases, with 16 bases between. CDR3 length equals 15 residues. Germline V gives CDR1 SGHAT, CDR2 FQNNGV.